The TCR beta chain described here comes from a study of shared T cell receptors in the human thymus. The assay was immunoSEQ multiplex PCR, and TCRdb's table has in-frame clones only and misses some. In the table there are almost 550,000 clones, approximately 78% of which are singletons. The CDR3 consists of 16 residues. Germline V lookup: CDR1 SQVTM, CDR2 ANQGSEA. V shed 4 bases and J shed 1 base, with 17 bases lying between them. These data were also filed under a second study, of human thymus T cells. As that report states: Among the donors, all were healthy Finnish infants having corrective surgery for congenital heart defects. Corrective cardiac surgery supplied the resected thymus tissue. Related studies noted strongly shared thymic repertoires across unrelated people.

The rearrangement joins TRBV29-1 to TRBJ2-1; weak D call: TRBD2 (5 bases). Sequenced material: thymocytes. The sequence derives from a boy in the first two years of life with a congenital heart defect. The CDR3 spells CSVVFSGSASYNEQFF. CDR3 in DNA: TGCAGCGTTGTTTTCTCGGGTAGCGCTTCCTACAATGAGCAGTTCTTC.